This T cell receptor (beta chain) was sequenced during a study of cytomegalovirus exposure and HLA in healthy donors (dated by TCRdb to about 2017). Context from the whole study: In an earlier analysis of about 560 of the donors, 276 Gb of sequence data and about 110 million unique TCR beta sequences from about 179 million T cells were reported. Approximately 330 gigabases of sequencing data and roughly 81 million unique TCR sequences made up an early release that covered several hundred HLA-typed donors. Among the roughly 400 genotyped donors, approximately 77% belonged to the genetic ancestry cluster associated with self-reported Caucasian donors. The aim of the study was to test whether cataloging public T cell receptors could identify signatures of past pathogen exposure. The study profiled the T cell repertoires of hundreds of subjects by immunosequencing and related them to cytomegalovirus serostatus. Besides the first cohort of some 670 subjects, a separate validation cohort made up of 95 to 150 different subjects was used. High-throughput TCR immunosequencing, statistical association of individual TCRs with disease status, and machine learning were combined to predict cytomegalovirus infection status. A later analysis re-examined previously published TCR beta repertoires from roughly 650 donors and added high-resolution HLA genotyping to investigate patterns of TCR occurrence. In the later analysis, no new phenotypic data were used to find candidate immune exposures; instead, reliance was placed on TCR beta sequences and their occurrence across donors. An earlier analysis of around 580 of the donors used high-throughput TCR beta sequencing to judge whether each TCR beta V gene segment behaved as functional or pseudogenic. Donor age, sex, ethnicity and CMV serostatus were compiled together with the repertoire data. A later genetic analysis used genome-wide SNP genotypes for 398 of the 666 donors, treating that subset as a discovery cohort. All discovery cohort repertoires had been generated using a single sequencing platform. Both class I and class II loci were covered by HLA typing, at four-digit resolution. The number of typed donors differed by locus: roughly 620-640 for A, B, C, DRB1 and DQB1; some 500 for DQA1; approximately 610 for DPA1; and approximately 450 for DPB1. Because of strong linkage in the cohort, roughly 5 DR-DQ haplotypes were treated as single units for association and clustering. On average, about 240,000 unique TCR beta nucleotide sequences were sequenced per donor among a few hundred genotyped donors of the cohort, with roughly a sixth of those sequences being non-productive.

The cohort was made up of approximately 700 healthy bone marrow donors. At the time of sampling, every cohort member was nominally healthy, though immune exposures that went unrecorded were likely present. The donor was CMV seronegative and belonged to the group of 320 or so seronegative cohort members. A peripheral blood sample was collected from each donor, and TCR beta sequencing was performed on peripheral blood mononuclear cells. The Qiagen DNeasy Blood Extraction Kit was used to extract genomic DNA from the blood cell samples. Trimming takes 4 bases from V and 3 bases from J, and the germline ends sit 6 bases apart. The germline V gene provides CDR1 ENHRY and CDR2 SYGVKD. Including cysteine and phenylalanine, the CDR3 has 13 amino acids. Only the CDR3 part of the read is kept: 39 bases, read in frame from the first base. Here is what the overall study found, with its caveats: Some IMGT-functional V segments, including TRBV6-2 and TRBV6-3, could not be told apart with the 87-base-pair reads, so those segments were excluded. A total of fewer than 200 TCR beta chains were listed by the study as associated with cytomegalovirus. In a later analysis, some 17,000 TCR beta sequences were associated with specific HLA alleles at a false discovery rate of 0.05. A later genetic analysis reported fewer N-insertions in productive TCRs among donors in an Asian-associated ancestry cluster than the roughly 650-donor mean. In a later analysis, several top co-occurrence clusters were reported to appear linked to parvovirus B19, influenza, CMV and Epstein-Barr virus. A later analysis found that HLA-associated TCR beta chains were more clonally expanded and had lower generation probabilities than equally common non-associated chains. Strong co-occurrence of HLA alleles, especially DR and DQ, made assigning TCR associations to individual alleles difficult. In a later genetic analysis, a missense DCLRE1C variant was associated with V-gene and J-gene trimming of TCR beta chains, and the association was replicated in an independent cohort. Because some donors lacked HLA typing at each locus, the association tests relied only on the typed subset. Most CMV-associated TCR beta chains appeared to be HLA-restricted in a later analysis, and the HLA associations seemed to be driven largely by CMV exposure. The presence/absence analyses assumed that sequencing depth was roughly uniform across donors, and that assumption may not be true. Three of the identified cytomegalovirus-associated TCR beta chains were confirmed in vitro to be specific for cytomegalovirus antigens. Most TCR sequences were observed very rarely across donors, whereas some public TCRs were present in many individuals. Correlated functional status among segregating V segments might be attributable to linkage disequilibrium, but an unknown experimental factor could not be ruled out. Immune exposure information for the cohort was limited to CMV serostatus. A further reported finding was that TCR beta sequences accurately predicted the HLA-A and HLA-B alleles for most subjects in the first cohort. Only TCR beta chains were sequenced in this cohort, and the absence of alpha or paired-chain data limited detectable features. The earlier analysis of approximately 560 of the donors excluded roughly 17 rarely observed V segments, including chromosome 9 orphons, because counts were too low. In both the original and validation cohorts, the classifier was reported to diagnose cytomegalovirus status with high specificity and sensitivity. The authors suggested that the approach could potentially be generalized to other disease states and immunological phenotypes. A cluster of highly shared sequence variants was judged likely to represent a technical artifact of the sequencing pipeline. According to a later analysis, TCR association rates differed among HLA loci, with DRB1 alleles showing the most associated TCRs and HLA-C alleles showing the fewest. In an earlier analysis of about 600 of the donors, most TCR beta V segments appeared in productive rearrangements about 90% or about 30% of the time, broadly matching IMGT annotations.

The receptor library was made with the immunoSEQ multiplex PCR assay. For the multiplex PCR, a mixture combining 60 forward primers for TCR Vbeta segments and 13 reverse primers for TCR Jbeta segments was used. The CDR3 region of rearranged TCR beta genes was amplified from genomic DNA by a multiplex PCR assay. Amplified TCR beta libraries were sequenced as 87-base-pair reads on the Illumina HiSeq System. The original pipeline was this. A later analysis tallied 80 million to 95 million unique TCR beta chains across the 600 to 700 repertoires, and about 10 million of those chains were shared by two or more donors. To remove PCR and sequencing errors, raw reads were error-corrected and collapsed into unique sequences using a nearest-neighbor algorithm that merged closely related sequences. To assign V, D and J gene segments, CDR3 sequences were aligned to IMGT reference sequences. For a sequence to be retained, a match of at least six nucleotides was required to both a V gene segment and a J gene segment. Rearrangements were classified as productive when the CDR3 lacked stop codons and remained in frame with V and J, and all other rearrangements were classified as non-productive. CDR3 was defined by IMGT convention, running from the second conserved V-encoded cysteine to the conserved J-encoded phenylalanine. The earlier analysis of about 620 of the donors excluded sequences that lacked an unambiguous match to a single V gene segment. An earlier analysis of approximately 590 of the donors classified V segments as functional when productive rearrangements were above 56.7% and as segregating when the standard deviation between donors was above 5%. A statistical classification framework was developed to diagnose cytomegalovirus status using the catalog of TCR beta chain sequences. In a later analysis, TCR nucleotide sequences were compared against IMGT/GENE-DB human TR gene sequences so that V and J genes could be assigned. Using the TCRdist pipeline, a later analysis assigned CDR3 sequences along with most-parsimonious VDJ recombination scenarios. In a later analysis, every TCR beta chain was defined by the combination of its CDR3 amino acid sequence and its V-gene family, and reads without a unique V-gene family were dropped. To address suspected cross-contamination and a sequencing artifact, a later analysis removed approximately 590 highly shared, low-generation-probability nucleotide sequences. For each public chain, a later analysis derived a clonal expansion index from normalized ranks of inferred template counts within each repertoire. A later analysis computed generation probabilities with a VDJ recombination model fitted to out-of-frame rearrangements, and checked the results against IGoR. Hypergeometric tests were used in a later analysis to score TCR-TCR, TCR-HLA and TCR-CMV co-occurrence, with a repertoire-size bias correction applied to the TCR pairs. A later analysis estimated false discovery rates by permuting HLA or CMV assignments 20 times. A later analysis grouped co-occurring TCRs with DBSCAN, adding TCRdist sequence similarity when clustering within HLA-allele-positive subsets. Co-occurrence clustering excluded repertoires with fewer than 30,000 or more than 120,000 public chains, plus five with anomalous nucleotide sharing. As stored in TCRdb, this immuneACCESS dataset retains in-frame rearrangements with V and J assigned. A fraction of the clones does not appear; measured against another copy, unresolved V genes explain less than half of the discrepancy, and the remainder lacks a known reason. That table gives V, J and clone size, and the DNA gave D and trimming. A total of under 200,000 clones appear in this sample, roughly 80% of them only once. The leading ten clones occupy more than 2.5% of the sample.

Regarding this clone: Its target antigen remains unknown. No base quality values were provided; no much bigger clone lies one nucleotide off.

This clonotype was sampled from a female donor in good health and CMV-seronegative. The chain is made from TRBV10-3 and TRBJ1-4; the D region possibly corresponds to TRBD1 (6 bases align). Specimen: PBMCs. CDR3 sequence: CAISGTANEKLFF. The DNA sequence is as follows: TGTGCCATCAGTGGGACAGCTAATGAAAAACTGTTTTTT.